This T cell receptor beta chain comes out of a study of vaccination and CD4 T cells after COVID-19. On the study more broadly: The post-COVID samples were taken a median approximately 14 weeks after diagnosis, anywhere from 35 to 161.

Treatment here: approximately 9-day PBMC culture with coronavirus spike peptide pools or control peptides (ViraFEST assay). ViraFEST used peptide pools to expand antigen-specific T cells before TCR sequencing. CD4+ T cells that had been cultured provided DNA sequenced with the Oncomine TCR Beta short-read assay. Investigators isolated genomic DNA from cultured CD4+ T cells. TCRdb ran MiXCR on the PCR reads and lists one entry per CDR3 protein. The sample contains thousands of distinct CDR3 sequences, around three fifths of which appear only once. A word on this clonotype: Its antigen remains unknown.

Germline V gene lookup returns CDR1 DFQATT and CDR2 SNEGSKA (reference sequence). Trimming removed 0 bases from V and 2 bases from J; junction bases left unmatched: 12. The CDR3 totals 18 residues. J is TRBJ2-5 and V is TRBV20-1; 10 positions match TRBD2. The receptor comes from a human donor with COVID-19. The specimen comprised cultured CD4+ T cells from blood, sampled after SARS-CoV-2 vaccination. DNA for the CDR3: TGCAGTGCTAGAGATCGGATAGCGGGGGGCGTCTTACAAGAGACCCAGTACTTC. Its translation is CSARDRIAGGVLQETQYF.